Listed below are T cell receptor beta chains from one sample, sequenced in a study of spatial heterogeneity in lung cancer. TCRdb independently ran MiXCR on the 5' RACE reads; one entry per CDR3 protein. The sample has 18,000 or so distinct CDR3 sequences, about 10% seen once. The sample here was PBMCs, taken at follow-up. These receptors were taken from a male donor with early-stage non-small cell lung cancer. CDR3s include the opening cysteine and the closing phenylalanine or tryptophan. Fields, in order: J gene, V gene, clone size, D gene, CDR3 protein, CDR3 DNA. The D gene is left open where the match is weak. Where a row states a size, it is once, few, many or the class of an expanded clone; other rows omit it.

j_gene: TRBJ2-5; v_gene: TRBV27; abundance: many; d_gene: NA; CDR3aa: CASGPRDDAETQYF; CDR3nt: TGTGCCAGCGGGCCCCGGGACGACGCAGAGACCCAGTACTTC
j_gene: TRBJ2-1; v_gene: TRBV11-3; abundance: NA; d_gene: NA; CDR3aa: CASSPRRAQIGDEQFF; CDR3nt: TGTGCCAGCAGCCCGAGAAGGGCCCAAATAGGGGATGAGCAGTTCTTC
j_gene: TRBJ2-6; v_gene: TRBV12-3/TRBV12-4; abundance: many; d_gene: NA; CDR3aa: CASSKSSLSGANVLTF; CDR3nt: TGTGCCAGCAGCAAAAGTTCGCTCTCTGGGGCCAACGTCCTGACTTTC
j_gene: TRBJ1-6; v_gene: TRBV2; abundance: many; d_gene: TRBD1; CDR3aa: CAGVDRGDSPLHF; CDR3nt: TGTGCAGGGGTGGACAGGGGTGATTCACCCCTCCACTTT
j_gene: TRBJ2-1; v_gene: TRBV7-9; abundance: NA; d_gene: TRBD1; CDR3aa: CASSYPRDRGSTGEQFF; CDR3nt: TGTGCCAGCAGTTACCCCCGGGACAGAGGTTCGACGGGTGAGCAGTTCTTC
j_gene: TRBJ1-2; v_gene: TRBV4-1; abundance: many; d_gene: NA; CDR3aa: CASSQDQLGGYGYTF; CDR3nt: TGCGCCAGCAGCCAAGACCAATTAGGGGGCTATGGCTACACCTTC
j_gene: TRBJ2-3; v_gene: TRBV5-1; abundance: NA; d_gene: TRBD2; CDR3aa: CASSFSGDTQYF; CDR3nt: TGCGCCAGCAGCTTTAGCGGGGATACGCAGTATTTT
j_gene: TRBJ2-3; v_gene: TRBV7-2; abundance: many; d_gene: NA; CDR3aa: CASSRTSMDTQYF; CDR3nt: TGTGCCAGCAGCCGGACCTCTATGGATACGCAGTATTTT
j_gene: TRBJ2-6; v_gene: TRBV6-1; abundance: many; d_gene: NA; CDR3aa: CASSEIEDSISGANVLTF; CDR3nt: TGTGCCAGCAGTGAAATAGAGGACAGTATCTCTGGGGCCAACGTCCTGACTTTC
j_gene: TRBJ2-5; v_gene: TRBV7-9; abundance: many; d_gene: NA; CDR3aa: CASSFLPPFARLLETQYF; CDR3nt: TGTGCCAGCAGCTTCTTACCCCCTTTCGCTCGGCTTCTGGAGACCCAGTACTTC
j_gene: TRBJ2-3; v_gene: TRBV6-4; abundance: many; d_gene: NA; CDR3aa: CASSEGPSTDTQYF; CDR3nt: TGTGCCAGCAGTGAGGGCCCTAGCACAGATACGCAGTATTTT
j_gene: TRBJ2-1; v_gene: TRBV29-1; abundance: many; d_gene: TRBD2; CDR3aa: CSLREGYNEQFF; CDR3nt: TGCAGCCTACGGGAGGGTTACAATGAGCAGTTCTTC
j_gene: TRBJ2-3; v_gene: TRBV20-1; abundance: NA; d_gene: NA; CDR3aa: CSAEREAGFTDTQYF; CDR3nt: TGCAGTGCCGAGAGGGAGGCAGGGTTCACAGATACGCAGTATTTT
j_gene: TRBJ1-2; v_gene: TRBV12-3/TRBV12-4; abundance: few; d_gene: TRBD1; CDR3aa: CASSRGTGGGYTF; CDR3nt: TGTGCCAGCAGCCGAGGGACAGGGGGAGGCTACACCTTC
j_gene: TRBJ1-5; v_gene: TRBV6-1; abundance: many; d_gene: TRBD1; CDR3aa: CASNSGTANQPQHF; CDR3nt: TGTGCCAGCAATTCCGGGACAGCAAATCAGCCCCAGCATTTT
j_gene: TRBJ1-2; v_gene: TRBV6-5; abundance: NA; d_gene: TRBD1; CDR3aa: CASSYWTGPQRNYGYTF; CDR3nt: TGTGCCAGCAGTTACTGGACAGGGCCGCAACGTAACTATGGCTACACCTTC
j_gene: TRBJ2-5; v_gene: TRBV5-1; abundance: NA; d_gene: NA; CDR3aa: CASSFFTAGQSETQYF; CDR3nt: TGCGCCAGCAGCTTTTTTACCGCCGGACAGTCAGAGACCCAGTACTTC
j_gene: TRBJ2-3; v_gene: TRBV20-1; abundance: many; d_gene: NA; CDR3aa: CSARQDLDTQYF; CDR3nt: TGCAGTGCTAGACAGGACCTAGATACGCAGTATTTT
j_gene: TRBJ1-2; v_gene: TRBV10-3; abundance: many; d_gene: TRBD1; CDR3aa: CAISEAGTGRNGYTF; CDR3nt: TGTGCCATCAGTGAGGCGGGGACAGGGAGGAATGGCTACACCTTC
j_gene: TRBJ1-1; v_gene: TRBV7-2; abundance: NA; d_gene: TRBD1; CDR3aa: CASSAWTGGYDTEAFF; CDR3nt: TGTGCCAGCAGCGCATGGACAGGGGGTTATGACACTGAAGCTTTCTTT
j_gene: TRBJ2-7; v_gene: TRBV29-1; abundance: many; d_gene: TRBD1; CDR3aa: CSVWGQGTYEQYF; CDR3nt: TGCAGCGTGTGGGGACAGGGGACCTACGAGCAGTACTTC
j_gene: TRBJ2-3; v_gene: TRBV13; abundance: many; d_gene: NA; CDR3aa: CASSLRTAEDTQYF; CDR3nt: TGTGCCAGCAGCTTAAGGACCGCCGAGGATACGCAGTATTTT